What follows describes a single TCR beta chain. Its antigen is unidentified. This entry comes from a study of T-cell reconstitution after alpha-beta-depleted transplantation in children. Study-wide findings and caveats: By one year post-transplant, T-cell counts and diversity largely arose from T cells that were newly produced.

Unique molecular identifiers were incorporated during preparation of the TCRbeta library. TCRdb reprocessed the PCR reads via MiXCR and lists one record per CDR3 protein. The sample yields almost 600,000 distinct CDR3 sequences, roughly a quarter seen once. The CDR3 is 14 residues long. Trimming took 4 bases from V and 12 from J; bases not matched to a gene: 9. Germline V gene lookup returns CDR1 SGHRS and CDR2 YFSETQ. The TCR originated in a boy younger than two with Wiskott-Aldrich syndrome, due to receive a stem cell transplant. The sequencing used PBMCs, collected before TCRalphabeta/CD19-depleted stem cell transplant. The chain joins TRBV5-1 to TRBJ1-5; 11 bases match TRBD1. The CDR3 sequence is CASSLGQGGEGQHF. CDR3 DNA sequence: TGCGCCAGCAGCCTGGGACAGGGGGGAGAAGGCCAGCATTTT. Based on the CDR3 plus reference TRBV5-1 and TRBJ1-5, the full variable domain is KAGVTQTPRYLIKTRGQQVTLSCSPISGHRSVSWYQQTPGQGLQFLFEYFSETQRNKGNFPGRFSGRQFSNSRSEMNVSTLELGDSALYLCASSLGQGGEGQHFGDGTRLSIL.